This T cell receptor (beta chain) derives from a study of blood T cell repertoires in COVID-19. Study information: The United States, Italy and Spain were the sources of the acute and convalescent COVID-19 samples. PBMCs, B-cell-depleted T cells, or T cells provided the cDNA or gDNA that made up the material.

The V and J ends lost 5 bases and 6 bases respectively, with 8 bases between them. This CDR3 spans 11 amino acids. Germline-derived CDR1 and CDR2 are MNHEY and SVGAGI. Produced via immunoSEQ multiplex PCR; TCRdb's table is partial and in-frame only. The sample has 95,000 to 150,000 clones, roughly 74% seen once. The clonotype originates from a man older than 75 with COVID-19, enrolled during active disease. The sample comprised peripheral blood. This chain joins TRBV6-5 and TRBJ2-7; D uncertain. The CDR3 here is CASSPRTEQYF. DNA of the CDR3: TGTGCCAGCAGTCCGAGAACCGAGCAGTACTTC.